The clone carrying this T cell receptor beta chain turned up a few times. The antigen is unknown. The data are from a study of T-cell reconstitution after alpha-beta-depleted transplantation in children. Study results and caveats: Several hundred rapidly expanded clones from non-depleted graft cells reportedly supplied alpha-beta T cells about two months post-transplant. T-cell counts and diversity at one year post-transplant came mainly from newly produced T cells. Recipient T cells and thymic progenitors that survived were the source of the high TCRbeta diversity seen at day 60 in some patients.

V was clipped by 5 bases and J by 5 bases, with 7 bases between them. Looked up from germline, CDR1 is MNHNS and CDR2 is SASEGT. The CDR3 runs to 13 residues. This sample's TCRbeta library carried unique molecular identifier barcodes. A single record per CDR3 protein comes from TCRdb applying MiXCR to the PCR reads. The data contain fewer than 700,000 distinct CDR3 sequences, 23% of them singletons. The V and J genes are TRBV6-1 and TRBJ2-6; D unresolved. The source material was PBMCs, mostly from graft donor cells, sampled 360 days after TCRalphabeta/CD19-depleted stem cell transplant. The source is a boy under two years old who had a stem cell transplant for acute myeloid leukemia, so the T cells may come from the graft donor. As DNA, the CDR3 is TGTGCCAGCAGTCCCGACAGGGCCAACGTCCTGACTTTC. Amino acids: CASSPDRANVLTF.